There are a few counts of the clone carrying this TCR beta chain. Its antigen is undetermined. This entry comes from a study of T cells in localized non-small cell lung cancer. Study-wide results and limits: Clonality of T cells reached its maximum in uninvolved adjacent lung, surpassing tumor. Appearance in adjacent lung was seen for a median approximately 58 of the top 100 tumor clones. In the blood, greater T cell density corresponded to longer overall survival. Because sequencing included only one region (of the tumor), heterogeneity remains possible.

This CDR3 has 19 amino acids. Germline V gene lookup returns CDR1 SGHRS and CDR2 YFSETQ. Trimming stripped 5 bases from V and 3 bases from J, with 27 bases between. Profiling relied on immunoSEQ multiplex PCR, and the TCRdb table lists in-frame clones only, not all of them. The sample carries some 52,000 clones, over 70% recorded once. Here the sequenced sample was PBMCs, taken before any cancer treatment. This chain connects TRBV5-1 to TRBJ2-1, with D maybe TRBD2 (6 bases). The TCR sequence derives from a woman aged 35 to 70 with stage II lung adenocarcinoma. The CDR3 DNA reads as TGCGCCAGCAGTCCATCTCGGGACTCCCCTTTTTTAAACTACAATGAGCAGTTCTTC. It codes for CASSPSRDSPFLNYNEQFF.